A single sample gave rise to the 30 T cell receptor beta chains below, sequenced in a study of T cell repertoires in cytomegalovirus infection. From the reads, TCRdb called clonotypes with MiXCR, one entry per CDR3 protein. The repertoire has around 170,000 distinct CDR3 sequences, more than 15% of them found once; the top ten carry 15% to 20%. Sequenced input: CD8+ T cells from PBMCs. The receptors come from a human donor in good health (CMV status not recorded). Some clones in this sample may be carry-over from other donors' samples.

This clonotype came up a few times. V gene TRBV7-6 combines with J gene TRBJ2-5; the D is unclear. The germline CDR1 and CDR2 sequences are SGHVS and FNYEAQ. V lost 2 bases and J lost 1, with 11 bases in between. The CDR3 is made up of 15 amino acids. The CDR3 DNA reads TGTGCCAGCAGCTTAAGAGGCAGCCTCCAAGAGACCCAGTACTTC. Translated: CASSLRGSLQETQYF.

This clonotype was observed a handful of times. This chain connects TRBV5-6 to TRBJ2-7; 10 nucleotides match TRBD2. Germline-derived CDR1 and CDR2 are SGHDT and YYEEEE. The CDR3 spans 15 residues. The junction had 8 bases not matched to a gene; V was cut back by 2 bases and J by 6 bases. CDR3 loop: CASSFGAGGMPEQYF. DNA of the CDR3: TGTGCCAGCAGCTTTGGAGCGGGAGGGATGCCCGAGCAGTACTTC.

The table lists this clonotype with many counts. J is TRBJ2-1 and V is TRBV11-2; possible D gene TRBD2, 5 bases. The CDR3 is 16 amino acids. V shed 5 bases and J shed 8 bases, with 22 bases lying between them. The V gene's germline CDR1 is SGHAT and CDR2 FQNNGV. This CDR3 reads CASSIPERPTVDEQFF. CDR3 nucleotide sequence: TGTGCCAGCAGCATCCCTGAGCGGCCGACGGTGGATGAGCAGTTCTTC.

This clonotype was seen a handful of times. The rearrangement uses TRBV12-3 or TRBV12-4 and TRBJ2-1; 10 nucleotides align to TRBD1. This CDR3 has 15 residues. V dropped 6 bases and J dropped 7; count of bases not matched to a gene: 9. In DNA, the CDR3 is TGTGCCAGCAGAATGGGACAGGGGTGGGTGAATGAGCAGTTCTTC. It specifies CASRMGQGWVNEQFF.

This clonotype occurred a few times. The DNA for the CDR3 is TGTGCCAGCAGTTACTCGAATAGTGGCTACACCTTC. This sequence encodes CASSYSNSGYTF. The chain recombines TRBV6-2 or TRBV6-3 with TRBJ1-2; D not resolved. The germline CDR1 and CDR2 sequences are MNHEY and SVGEGT. CDR3 size: 12 residues. Trimming shortened V by 0 bases and J by 7 bases, and 6 bases separated the two germline ends.

The table lists this clonotype with a few counts. This sequence joins TRBV6-2 or TRBV6-3 and TRBJ2-1; weak D call: TRBD2 (5 bases). The CDR3 is made up of 15 amino acids. V dropped 2 bases and J dropped 4 bases, with 12 bases sitting between them. The V gene's germline CDR1 is MNHEY and CDR2 SVGEGT. The CDR3 DNA is TGTGCCAGCAGTTACGGCGGGCGGCCGTACAATGAGCAGTTCTTC. It is translated as CASSYGGRPYNEQFF.

DNA of the CDR3: TGTGCCAGCAGCTCGGCCGCCCGGGATGGCTACACCTTC. Encoded protein: CASSSAARDGYTF. This chain links TRBV7-9 with TRBJ1-2; D uncertain. This CDR3 comprises 13 residues. V was trimmed by 4 bases and J by 6 bases, leaving 12 bases between them. Germline V gene lookup returns CDR1 SEHNR and CDR2 FQNEAQ (reference sequence).

The V gene is TRBV5-1, the J gene TRBJ1-5; no reliable D call. The CDR3 has 15 residues. Germline values: CDR1 SGHRS, CDR2 YFSETQ. Trimming removed 4 bases from V and 0 bases from J, with 11 bases in between. CDR3 DNA: TGCGCCAGCAGCCTGTTACCCGCTAGCAATCAGCCCCAGCATTTT. Encoded protein: CASSLLPASNQPQHF.

This chain connects TRBV7-2 to TRBJ1-1; no definite D call. In germline, CDR1 is SGHTA, CDR2 FQGNSA. The V end lost 2 bases, the J end lost 4 bases, and 11 bases lay between the germline ends. The CDR3 has 14 amino acids. The CDR3 spells CASSLRGMPTEAFF. CDR3 bases: TGTGCCAGCAGCTTAAGAGGGATGCCCACTGAAGCTTTCTTT.

This chain joins TRBV5-1 and TRBJ2-5; no definite D call. V gave up 0 bases and J gave up 4 bases, with 7 bases separating them. CDR3 size: 13 residues. Germline-derived CDR1 and CDR2 are SGHRS and YFSETQ. The CDR3 coding sequence is TGCGCCAGCAGCTTGGTCCCGCGAGAGACCCAGTACTTC. Translating gives CASSLVPRETQYF.

The chain employs TRBV7-9 and TRBJ1-1; D gene uncertain. Germline CDR1 and CDR2: SEHNR and FQNEAQ (reference sequence). V gave up 5 bases and J gave up 1 base, with 14 bases separating them. This CDR3 region has 15 residues. Here the CDR3 reads CASSPQYSENTEAFF. DNA of the CDR3: TGTGCCAGCAGCCCCCAGTATTCCGAGAACACTGAAGCTTTCTTT.

This clonotype was detected many times. The chain carries TRBV29-1 and TRBJ1-1; 10 nucleotides match TRBD1. Germline V gene sequence: CDR1 SQVTM, CDR2 ANQGSEA. V lost 3 bases, J lost 4 bases, and 5 bases stayed unmatched. There are 14 residues in the CDR3. In nucleotides, the CDR3 is TGCAGCGTTGAGGACAGGGGGGATGGCACTGAAGCTTTCTTT. Translated, it gives CSVEDRGDGTEAFF.

This clonotype was counted between two and nine times. The CDR3: CASSDQNIQYF. DNA of the CDR3: TGTGCCAGCAGCGACCAAAACATTCAGTACTTC. V and J are TRBV6-2 or TRBV6-3 and TRBJ2-4; D not certain. Per germline, CDR1 MNHEY and CDR2 SVGEGT. Trimming shortened V by 6 bases and J by 5 bases, and 5 bases separated the two germline ends. This CDR3 has 11 amino acids.

The V call is TRBV11-2, the J call TRBJ2-1; D may be TRBD1 or TRBD2 (6 bases each). This CDR3 region has 16 residues. The V gene's germline CDR1 is SGHAT and CDR2 FQNNGV. Between the trimmed V and J ends, which lost 4 bases and 7 bases, there was a span of 20 bases. The CDR3 nucleotides read TGTGCCAGCAGCTCGCCTAGGGGGGATATAATGAATGAGCAGTTCTTC. Its translation is CASSSPRGDIMNEQFF. Supplemented by reference TRBV11-2 and TRBJ2-1, the full variable domain reads EAGVAQSPRYKIIEKRQSVAFWCNPISGHATLYWYQQILGQGPKLLIQFQNNGVVDDSQLPKDRFSAERLKGVDSTLKIQPAKLEDSAVYLCASSSPRGDIMNEQFFGPGTRLTVL.

Many counts were recorded for this clonotype. The chain couples TRBV11-2 to TRBJ1-3, with unresolved D. Germline-derived CDR1 and CDR2 are SGHAT and FQNNGV. The CDR3 contains 18 residues. V was pared by 5 bases and J by 0 bases, with 20 bases between. CDR3 nucleotides: TGTGCCAGCAGCCCGTACCCAAATACACTTCTCTCTGGAAACACCATATATTTT. Protein sequence: CASSPYPNTLLSGNTIYF.

This clonotype has just a few counts. V and J are TRBV28 and TRBJ2-1; D is perhaps TRBD1 (6 bases). Germline-derived CDR1 and CDR2 are MDHEN and SYDVKM. There are 14 residues in the CDR3. V shed 2 bases and J shed 9 bases, with 14 bases lying between them. This CDR3 is CASSLEPRGGEQFF. CDR3 sequence (DNA): TGTGCCAGCAGTTTAGAACCCCGAGGGGGTGAGCAGTTCTTC. The variable domain in full, completed from reference TRBV28 and TRBJ2-1, reads DVKVTQSSRYLVKRTGEKVFLECVQDMDHENMFWYRQDPGLGLRLIYFSYDVKMKEKGDIPEGYSVSREKKERFSLILESASTNQTSMYLCASSLEPRGGEQFFGPGTRLTVL.

The chain recombines TRBV5-6 with TRBJ2-7, with D uncertain. V shed 5 bases and J shed 1 base, with 16 bases lying between them. The germline V gene has CDR1 SGHDT and CDR2 YYEEEE. The CDR3 sequence is 15 residues long. CDR3 protein: CASRGPNDGSYEQYF. The CDR3 DNA follows: TGTGCCAGCAGAGGACCGAACGACGGGTCCTACGAGCAGTACTTC.

This clonotype was observed a single time. The chain is built from TRBV5-1 and TRBJ2-7; the D gene is possibly TRBD1 (7 bases). The V gene's germline CDR1 is SGHRS and CDR2 YFSETQ. V was cut by 4 bases and J by 0 bases, with 23 bases left in between. The CDR3 totals 18 residues. DNA of the CDR3: TGCGCCAGCAGCATACACGGAGGGACAGATCCTCGCTCCTACGAGCAGTACTTC. Residues: CASSIHGGTDPRSYEQYF.

This clonotype was observed a few times. The gene calls are TRBV11-2 and TRBJ2-1, with TRBD2 as a possible D gene (7 bases). The V and J ends lost 5 bases and 5 bases respectively, with 13 bases between them. The CDR3 spans 14 residues. The germline V gene has CDR1 SGHAT and CDR2 FQNNGV. The CDR3 spells CASSNRGAHNEQFF. CDR3 coding DNA: TGTGCCAGCAGCAACCGGGGGGCCCACAATGAGCAGTTCTTC.

The chain employs TRBV6-2 or TRBV6-3 and TRBJ1-5; no reliable D call. This CDR3 contains 14 residues. Trimming removed 0 bases at V and 4 bases at J, with 7 bases between. The germline gives CDR1 MNHEY, CDR2 SVGEGT. CDR3 nucleotides: TGTGCCAGCAGTTACTCGCCCGGTAATCAGCCCCAGCATTTT. Amino acids: CASSYSPGNQPQHF.

This chain joins TRBV7-9 and TRBJ1-5; TRBD1 matches 7 bases. The trim removed 5 bases at V and 4 bases at J, leaving 5 bases unmatched. CDR3 length equals 14 residues. Germline V gene lookup returns CDR1 SEHNR and CDR2 FQNEAQ (reference sequence). The CDR3 region has the DNA TGTGCCAGCAGCCCTGGACAGGCGAATCAGCCCCAGCATTTT. Protein: CASSPGQANQPQHF. Full variable domain (outside the CDR3, taken from reference TRBV7-9 and TRBJ1-5): DTGVSQNPRHKITKRGQNVTFRCDPISEHNRLYWYRQTLGQGPEFLTYFQNEAQLEKSRLLSDRFSAERPKGSFSTLEIQRTEQGDSAMYLCASSPGQANQPQHFGDGTRLSIL.

This clonotype was recorded a few times. This chain joins TRBV7-9 and TRBJ2-7; TRBD1 might be the D (7 bases). From germline, CDR1 is SEHNR and CDR2 FQNEAQ (reference sequence). Deletions cut 5 bases from V and 7 bases from J, with 15 bases between. The CDR3 runs to 13 residues. This CDR3 is CASSGEQGREQYF. CDR3 sequence (DNA): TGTGCCAGCAGCGGCGAACAGGGGAGGGAGCAGTACTTC.

This clonotype was seen a few times. V usage is TRBV7-9 and J usage is TRBJ1-2; 11 bases map to TRBD1. Germline trimming cut 4 bases from V and 3 bases from J; bases unmatched to any gene: 4. CDR1 SEHNR and CDR2 FQNEAQ come from the germline V gene (reference sequence). The CDR3 sequence is 15 residues long. The CDR3 sequence is CASSWTGGVDYGYTF. In DNA form, the CDR3 reads TGTGCCAGCAGCTGGACAGGGGGCGTCGACTATGGCTACACCTTC.

A few counts support this clonotype. Here the CDR3 DNA reads TGTGCCAGCACCTCTTATCGGGAAATCTACGAGCAGTACTTC. Its protein product is CASTSYREIYEQYF. The V call is TRBV12-3 or TRBV12-4, the J call TRBJ2-7; possibly TRBD2 for D (5 bases). This CDR3 spans 14 amino acids. The V end lost 7 bases, the J end lost 3 bases, and 16 bases lay between the germline ends.

This rearrangement joins TRBV7-6 to TRBJ2-1; tentatively, D is TRBD1 (6 bases). V dropped 7 bases and J dropped 0 bases, with 13 bases sitting between them. This CDR3 is 15 amino acids long. Germline V gene sequence: CDR1 SGHVS, CDR2 FNYEAQ. DNA of the CDR3: TGTGCCAGCACTCAGGGGTCAAGCTCCTACAATGAGCAGTTCTTC. The encoded protein is CASTQGSSSYNEQFF.

This clonotype has just a few counts. This chain joins TRBV7-9 and TRBJ2-2; 11 positions agree with TRBD2. Germline loops: CDR1 SEHNR, CDR2 FQNEAQ (reference sequence). Trimming at V came to 5 bases and at J to 6 bases, leaving 8 bases not matched to a gene. The CDR3 has 16 amino acids. The CDR3 DNA reads TGTGCCAGCAGCCACTCTAGCGGGAGGAATGCCGGGGAGCTGTTTTTT. Protein: CASSHSSGRNAGELFF.

The table lists this clonotype with many counts. The rearrangement uses TRBV7-8 and TRBJ1-2; the D is unclear. V gave up 3 bases and J gave up 8 bases, with 7 bases separating them. Germline V CDR1 and CDR2: SGHVS, FQNEAQ. The CDR3 extends over 11 amino acids. CDR3 bases: TGTGCCAGCAGCTTCGGGGAGGGCTACACCTTC. Translated: CASSFGEGYTF.

This clonotype turned up a few times. The CDR3 bases are TGTGCCAGCAGCCCGTACACGGGTAATTCACCCCTCCACTTT. Its protein is CASSPYTGNSPLHF. The rearrangement uses TRBV13 and TRBJ1-6, with D unresolved. Looked up from germline, CDR1 is PRHDT and CDR2 is FYEKMQ (reference sequence). Trimming took off 5 bases at V and 6 bases at J, with 11 bases between the two ends. The CDR3 sequence is 14 residues long.

The chain joins TRBV4-2 to TRBJ2-5, with D possibly TRBD1 on 5 matching bases. Germline V lookup: CDR1 LGHNA, CDR2 YNFKEQ. This CDR3 comprises 17 residues. The V end lost 0 bases, the J end lost 3 bases, and 17 bases lay between the germline ends. For the CDR3, the DNA is TGTGCCAGCAGCCAAGAAGGGCAGGGTCAAGGGGAAGAGACCCAGTACTTC. It is translated as CASSQEGQGQGEETQYF.

The chain has TRBV5-5 and TRBJ2-6; 7 bases are shared with TRBD1. CDR3 length: 15 amino acids. Losses at the gene ends were 4 bases for V and 1 base for J; bases not matched to a gene: 2. Germline V CDR1 and CDR2: SGHKS, YYEKEE (reference sequence). This CDR3 reads CASSGDSSGANVLTF. The CDR3 region has the DNA TGTGCCAGCAGCGGGGACAGTTCTGGGGCCAACGTCCTGACTTTC.